The 13 T cell receptor beta chains reported below all come from one sample, sequenced in a study of blood T cell repertoires in COVID-19. Data came from immunoSEQ multiplex PCR; TCRdb stores just in-frame clones and leaves some out. The sample lists roughly 25,000 clones; roughly 84% were seen once. Sample: peripheral blood. Receptors were obtained from a man aged 50 or older with active COVID-19.

J is TRBJ1-2 and V is TRBV11-3; 12 bases line up with TRBD1. This CDR3 is built from 14 residues. The V and J ends lost 5 bases and 8 bases, in that order; junction bases with no gene match: 6. Germline V gene sequence: CDR1 SGHNT, CDR2 YENEEA. The CDR3 region has the DNA TGTGCCAGCAGCATCGGGACAGGGGGCGTCGGCTACACCTTC. This sequence encodes CASSIGTGGVGYTF. Combining the CDR3 with reference TRBV11-3 and TRBJ1-2 gives the whole variable domain EAGVVQSPRYKIIEKKQPVAFWCNPISGHNTLYWYLQNLGQGPELLIRYENEEAVDDSQLPKDRFSAERLKGVDSTLKIQPAELGDSAVYLCASSIGTGGVGYTFGSGTRLTVV.

The chain employs TRBV27 and TRBJ1-6; 7 bases map to TRBD1. Germline CDR1 and CDR2: MNHEY and SMNVEV (reference sequence). V was pared by 8 bases and J by 9 bases, with 16 bases of the junction left unmatched. The CDR3 extends over 16 amino acids. The CDR3 DNA is TGTGCCAGCCGAACGGAGGGGGCTATCAGGACTTCACCCCTCCACTTT. Translating it yields CASRTEGAIRTSPLHF.

This chain uses TRBV7-9 with TRBJ2-2; D is unresolved. Per germline, CDR1 SEHNR and CDR2 FQNEAQ (reference sequence). CDR3 length: 15 residues. V was shortened by 5 bases and J by 5 bases, with 15 bases between the two germline ends. The DNA of the CDR3 is TGTGCCAGCAGCGCGGATTTGACTGTTACCGGGGAGCTGTTTTTT. Translating gives CASSADLTVTGELFF.

V and J are TRBV7-2 and TRBJ2-3; a possible D gene is TRBD2 (5 bases). V gave up 5 bases and J gave up 2 bases, with 23 bases separating them. This CDR3 spans 18 amino acids. Germline CDR1 and CDR2: SGHTA and FQGNSA. This CDR3 reads CASSTRETILPHTDTQYF. The CDR3 DNA sequence: TGTGCCAGCAGCACAAGGGAGACCATCCTCCCGCACACAGATACGCAGTATTTT.

This chain connects TRBV6-5 to TRBJ2-7; 9 nucleotides align to TRBD1. Germline values: CDR1 MNHEY, CDR2 SVGAGI. The CDR3 is 15 residues long. The V segment lost 3 bases and the J segment 3 bases; nucleotides outside the gene matches: 6. This CDR3 reads CASSYPGTGFYEQYF. As DNA, the CDR3 is TGTGCCAGCAGTTATCCCGGGACAGGGTTCTACGAGCAGTACTTC.

The V gene is TRBV7-9, the J gene TRBJ2-5; D is unclear. The V and J ends lost 1 base and 2 bases respectively, with 8 bases between them. From germline, CDR1 is SEHNR and CDR2 FQNEAQ (reference sequence). The length of the CDR3 is 14 residues. CDR3 bases: TGTGCCAGCAGCTTAGGTGTATCGCAAGAGACCCAGTACTTC. Amino acid sequence: CASSLGVSQETQYF.

CDR3 loop: CASSLSGAGGEAFF. In DNA form, the CDR3 reads TGTGCCAGCAGTTTATCAGGGGCAGGTGGTGAAGCTTTCTTT. This chain joins TRBV27 and TRBJ1-1, with D possibly being TRBD1 (5 bases). The germline V gene encodes CDR1 MNHEY and CDR2 SMNVEV (reference sequence). This CDR3 has 14 residues. Trimming removed 0 bases from V and 7 bases from J, with 12 bases in between.

This rearrangement joins TRBV9 to TRBJ2-2; tentative D call: TRBD1 (5 bases). This CDR3 is 16 amino acids long. Per the germline V gene, CDR1 is SGDLS and CDR2 is YYNGEE. Trimming stripped 0 bases from V and 2 bases from J, with 11 bases between. The CDR3 spells CASSVGVQGNTGELFF. The CDR3 coding sequence is TGTGCCAGCAGCGTAGGAGTGCAGGGTAACACCGGGGAGCTGTTTTTT.

The J gene is TRBJ1-4, the V gene TRBV4-2, with no clear D. Germline assignment: CDR1 LGHNA and CDR2 YNFKEQ. V gave up 0 bases and J gave up 8 bases, with 10 bases separating them. This CDR3 contains 14 residues. This CDR3 reads CASSQDSGEEKLFF. The CDR3 DNA reads as TGTGCCAGCAGCCAAGATAGTGGAGAGGAAAAACTGTTTTTT.

This clone was observed once. The genes are TRBV7-8 and TRBJ1-2; D call uncertain. The CDR3 consists of 15 residues. Trimming stripped 1 base from V and 0 bases from J, with 9 bases between. Germline V gives CDR1 SGHVS, CDR2 FQNEAQ. DNA for the CDR3: TGTGCCAGCAGCTTAGAAATGCAGACTAACTATGGCTACACCTTC. This codes for CASSLEMQTNYGYTF.

The V call is TRBV5-3, the J call TRBJ2-7; 7 positions match TRBD1. TRBV5-3 is an ORF for which the function is uncertain. V lost 3 bases and J lost 4; bases outside the gene matches: 10. The CDR3 has 15 residues. The DNA for the CDR3 is TGTGCCAGAAGCTCGACCCGGGACAGAGTTTACGAGCAGTACTTC. It is translated as CARSSTRDRVYEQYF.

V and J are TRBV5-4 and TRBJ2-3; possibly TRBD2 for D (5 bases). Per the germline V gene, CDR1 is SGHNT and CDR2 is YYREEE (reference sequence). The CDR3 runs to 13 residues. The germline V and J ends were trimmed by 10 bases and 4 bases, with 16 bases remaining between them. The CDR3 DNA follows: TGTGCCGGCTTCGAGGTCGGGGCAGATACGCAGTATTTT. Amino acids: CAGFEVGADTQYF.

This clone was seen once. The chain has TRBV10-2 and TRBJ2-3; D possibly corresponds to TRBD2 (5 bases). This CDR3 is built from 13 residues. Deletions cut 8 bases from V and 6 bases from J, with 15 bases between. CDR1 and CDR2 (germline): WSHSY, SAAADI. The CDR3 spells CASGQTGLDTQYF. As DNA, the CDR3 is TGCGCCAGCGGCCAAACGGGGTTGGATACGCAGTATTTT.